The T cell receptor (beta chain) described here comes from a study of blood T cells in healthy people across ages. Combining a sample-barcoded 5' primer with a J-beta primer mix, a second PCR ran for roughly 6 to 12 cycles. Sequencing recovered at least 2.5 million CDR3-containing paired-end reads from each sample. Each CDR3 protein is one row after TCRdb ran MiXCR on the 5' RACE reads. The data show 1.5 million to 2 million distinct CDR3 sequences, 25% to 30% seen once. Researchers collected about 9.6 milliliters of peripheral blood from every single donor. Study-wide points: Reliance upon unsorted PBMCs precluded definitive naive versus antigen-experienced comparison. Long-lived donors exceeded aged donors in naive CD4+ cells and diversity.

Comments on this clonotype: Antigen: not known.

The TCR comes from a woman aged 25 to 39 in good health. Material for sequencing was blood.

CDR3: CSAVVRSYNEQFF. The DNA for the CDR3 is TGCAGCGCGGTTGTTCGCTCCTACAATGAGCAGTTCTTC. The chain employs TRBV29-1 and TRBJ2-1; D is uncertain. Germline CDR1 and CDR2: SQVTM and ANQGSEA. The ends were cut back, 7 bases at V and 0 bases at J, with 10 bases in the middle. CDR3 length: 13 amino acids.